These 15 T cell receptor beta chains were all obtained from the same sample, sequenced in a study of blood T cells in healthy people across ages. Together with a sample-barcoded 5' primer, a J-beta primer mix was included in a second PCR lasting 7 to 11 cycles. TCRdb re-called the 5' RACE reads through MiXCR, storing one row per CDR3 protein. The table shows hundreds of thousands of distinct CDR3 sequences, with 55% to 70% occurring only once. The sequenced sample consisted of blood. The receptors were gathered from a young man in good health.

This clonotype was counted ten times or more. The chain links TRBV20-1 to TRBJ2-1; tentative D call: TRBD2 (6 bases). The CDR3 has 13 residues. Germline lookup yields CDR1 DFQATT and CDR2 SNEGSKA (reference sequence). V lost 3 bases to trimming and J lost 6 bases, with 12 bases between them. CDR3 sequence reads: CSARVLAGNEQFF. The CDR3, as DNA: TGCAGTGCTAGGGTACTAGCTGGCAATGAGCAGTTCTTC.

This chain connects TRBV7-9 to TRBJ1-2; TRBD1 agrees at 7 bases. Germline values: CDR1 SEHNR, CDR2 FQNEAQ (reference sequence). CDR3 size: 13 residues. The V and J ends lost 1 base and 5 bases, in that order; junction bases with no gene match: 1. CDR3 nucleotides: TGTGCCAGCAGCTTAGGGGACAGATATGGCTACACCTTC. This sequence encodes CASSLGDRYGYTF.

V is TRBV20-1 and J is TRBJ2-6, with a weak D call TRBD1 (6 bases). Germline assignment: CDR1 DFQATT and CDR2 SNEGSKA (reference sequence). The CDR3 consists of 16 residues. The V end was cut by 2 bases, the J end by 2 bases, with 13 bases between. CDR3 DNA sequence: TGCAGTGCTAGATCACCAGGGGAGACTGGGGCCAACGTCCTGACTTTC. Its protein is CSARSPGETGANVLTF.

This clonotype showed up many times. The chain recombines TRBV29-1 with TRBJ2-4; D uncertain. This CDR3 contains 13 residues. V shed 8 bases and J shed 6 bases, with 17 bases lying between them. Germline lookup yields CDR1 SQVTM and CDR2 ANQGSEA. The chain's CDR3 is CSCALSRGNIQYF. DNA for the CDR3: TGCAGCTGTGCCCTATCGCGAGGAAACATTCAGTACTTC. The whole variable domain, remainder taken from reference TRBV29-1 and TRBJ2-4, is SAVISQKPSRDICQRGTSLTIQCQVDSQVTMMFWYRQQPGQSLTLIATANQGSEATYESGFVIDKFPISRPNLTFSTLTVSNMSPEDSSIYLCSCALSRGNIQYFGAGTRLSVL.

CDR3 bases: TGTGCCAGCGCCCTGACTAGCGGACCCTACGAGCAGTACTTC. Residues: CASALTSGPYEQYF. The V call is TRBV6-1, the J call TRBJ2-5; 9 bases agree with TRBD2. The J call is doubtful: the DNA matches TRBJ2-7 better. CDR1 is MNHNS and CDR2 is SASEGT in the germline V gene. This CDR3 has 14 amino acids.

This sequence joins TRBV4-2 and TRBJ2-7, with 7 positions matching TRBD2. Per the germline V gene, CDR1 is LGHNA and CDR2 is YNFKEQ. This CDR3 is 17 amino acids long. With V trimmed by 6 bases and J by 2 bases, 16 bases remained unmatched. Written as DNA, the CDR3 is TGTGCCAGCAGTAACTCATTAAGGACTAGGACCCCCTACGAGCAGTACTTC. Its translation is CASSNSLRTRTPYEQYF.

The V gene is TRBV20-1, the J gene TRBJ2-5, with a tentative D call TRBD2 (5 bases). The DNA end is more similar to TRBJ2-7, so the J call may be wrong. The CDR3 sequence is 12 residues long. CDR1 DFQATT and CDR2 SNEGSKA come from the germline V gene (reference sequence). This CDR3 is CSAPDGLSEQYF. CDR3 DNA sequence: TGCAGTGCCCCGGACGGACTTTCCGAGCAGTACTTC.

The chain recombines TRBV12-3 or TRBV12-4 with TRBJ2-7; TRBD2 is a possible D gene (5 bases). CDR3 length equals 16 residues. V lost 6 bases, J lost 2 bases, and 20 bases lay in between. Here the CDR3 DNA reads TGTGCCAGCAGCCACTTGTCGAGAGGGCGCCCCTACGAGCAGTACTTC. It encodes CASSHLSRGRPYEQYF.

The chain links TRBV20-1 to TRBJ1-5, with 7 bases matching TRBD1. V dropped 3 bases and J dropped 0; count of bases not matched to a gene: 11. The germline V gene encodes CDR1 DFQATT and CDR2 SNEGSKA (reference sequence). The CDR3 is 17 residues long. Written as DNA, the CDR3 is TGCAGTGCTAGCAGTCCAGGGGGGAAATATAGCAATCAGCCCCAGCATTTT. Its protein is CSASSPGGKYSNQPQHF.

This clonotype was observed a few times. This chain connects TRBV6-2 or TRBV6-3 to TRBJ2-4; TRBD2 aligns across 7 bases. The CDR3 has 19 amino acids. CDR1 is MNHEY and CDR2 is SVGEGT in the germline V gene. Losses at the gene ends were 7 bases for V and 0 bases for J; bases not matched to a gene: 18. CDR3 coding DNA: TGTGCCAGCATCGGTGGGAGCGGGGAAACCAACAGAGCCAAAAACATTCAGTACTTC. Its protein product is CASIGGSGETNRAKNIQYF.

The rearrangement uses TRBV11-2 and TRBJ2-5, with 13 bases aligning to TRBD2. V trimming: 5 bases; J trimming: 11 bases; junction bases outside the gene matches: 11. CDR1 and CDR2 from the germline V gene are SGHAT and FQNNGV. This CDR3 has 15 amino acids. This CDR3 reads CASSLTSGRGNEQYF. The CDR3 nucleotides read TGTGCCAGCAGCCTAACTAGCGGGAGGGGGAATGAGCAGTACTTC.

V usage is TRBV29-1 and J usage is TRBJ1-2; perhaps TRBD1 as D (6 bases). CDR3 length: 12 residues. V dropped 6 bases and J dropped 7 bases, with 15 bases sitting between them. CDR1 is SQVTM, CDR2 ANQGSEA, per germline. The CDR3 sequence: CSVPDRKGGYTF. The CDR3 nucleotides are TGCAGCGTCCCCGACAGGAAGGGTGGCTACACCTTC.

The chain has TRBV6-1 and TRBJ2-1; TRBD2 matches at 10 bases. The germline V gene has CDR1 MNHNS and CDR2 SASEGT. The CDR3 contains 13 residues. V dropped 6 bases and J dropped 10; count of bases not matched to a gene: 6. The CDR3 reads CASRTSGVTEQFF. DNA for the CDR3: TGTGCCAGCAGAACTAGCGGGGTTACCGAGCAGTTCTTC.

CDR3 sequence: CASTLGAGEDQPQHF. In DNA form, the CDR3 reads TGTGCCAGCACCTTGGGAGCAGGGGAGGATCAGCCCCAGCATTTT. The chain employs TRBV6-6 and TRBJ1-5, with TRBD1 as a possible D gene (6 bases). In germline, CDR1 is MNHNY, CDR2 SVGAGI (reference sequence). This CDR3 region has 15 residues. The germline V and J ends were trimmed by 7 bases and 5 bases, with 18 bases remaining between them.

The chain links TRBV5-1 to TRBJ2-4, with 7 bases that match TRBD1. The closer fit of TRBJ2-7 to the DNA end suggests the J call may be wrong. The germline gives CDR1 SGHRS, CDR2 YFSETQ. This CDR3 has 14 residues. CDR3 loop: CASSLANRGNEQYF. The DNA of the CDR3 is TGCGCCAGCAGCTTGGCCAACAGGGGAAACGAGCAGTACTTC.